This TCR beta chain is from a study of T cells in Graves' hyperthyroidism and ophthalmopathy. The CDR3 extends over 15 amino acids. Losses at the gene ends were 5 bases for V and 2 bases for J; bases not matched to a gene: 7. Germline CDR1 MNHNS, CDR2 SASEGT. This clonotype has at least ten counts. Amplified regions were TCR beta CDR3 sequences from RNA transcripts. The study used the HTBI primer set for a first-round RT-PCR of the TCR CDR3. TCRdb fed the multiplex PCR reads into MiXCR, producing one record per CDR3 protein. The sample consists of fewer than 650,000 distinct CDR3 sequences, 14% of them appearing once.

The sequencing sample was made of blood. This receptor was identified in a woman younger than 30 with Graves' ophthalmopathy. This chain joins TRBV6-1 and TRBJ2-7; 9 positions match TRBD1. CDR3 residues: CASSRSGTGTYEQYF. The CDR3 coding sequence is TGTGCCAGCAGTCGATCTGGGACAGGGACCTACGAGCAGTACTTC.